This paragraph covers one TCR beta chain sequence. In building TCR beta libraries, iRepertoire HTBI primers were used together with Arm-PCR of CDR3 regions. From the multiplex PCR reads, TCRdb called clonotypes with MiXCR, one entry per CDR3 protein. The data contain 350,000 to 500,000 distinct CDR3 sequences, roughly 15% of them singletons. This record comes from a study of regulatory T cells in long-lasting Graves disease. Time point defined: newly diagnosed GD, antithyroid drugs for less than 3 months. Construction of the TCR library relied on RNA isolated from PBMCs. This CDR3 region has 16 residues. Per germline, CDR1 SGHDN and CDR2 FVKESK. V lost 4 bases to trimming and J lost 3 bases; unmatched junction nucleotides: 4. A further study also used this sample, focusing on T cells in Graves' hyperthyroidism and ophthalmopathy.

This chain connects TRBV14 to TRBJ2-1; 12 nucleotides agree with TRBD2. Material: peripheral blood mononuclear cells (PBMCs), obtained at new diagnosis, from a patient treated with antithyroid drugs. The TCR was taken from a woman under 30 with Graves disease. CDR3 sequence (DNA): TGTGCCAGCAGCCGCGGACTAGCGGGACACTACAATGAGCAGTTCTTC. It yields the protein CASSRGLAGHYNEQFF.